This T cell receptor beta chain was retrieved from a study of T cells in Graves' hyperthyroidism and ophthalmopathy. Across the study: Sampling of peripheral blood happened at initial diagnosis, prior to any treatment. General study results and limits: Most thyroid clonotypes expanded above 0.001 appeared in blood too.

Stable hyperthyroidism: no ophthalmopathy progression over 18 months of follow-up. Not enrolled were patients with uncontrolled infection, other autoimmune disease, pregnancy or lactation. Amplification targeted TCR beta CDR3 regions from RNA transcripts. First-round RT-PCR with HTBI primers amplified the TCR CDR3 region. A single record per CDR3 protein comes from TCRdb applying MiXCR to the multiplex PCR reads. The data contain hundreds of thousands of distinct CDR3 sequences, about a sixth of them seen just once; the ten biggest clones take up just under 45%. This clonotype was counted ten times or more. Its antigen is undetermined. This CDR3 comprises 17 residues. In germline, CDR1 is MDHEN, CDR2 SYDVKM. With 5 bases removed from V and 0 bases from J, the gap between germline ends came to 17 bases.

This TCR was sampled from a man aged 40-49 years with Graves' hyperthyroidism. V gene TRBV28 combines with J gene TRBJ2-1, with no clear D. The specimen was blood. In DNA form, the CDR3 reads TGTGCCAGCAGTCGATATTCAGCAGTATCCTCCTACAATGAGCAGTTCTTC. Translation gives CASSRYSAVSSYNEQFF. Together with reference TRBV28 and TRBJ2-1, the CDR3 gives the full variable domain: DVKVTQSSRYLVKRTGEKVFLECVQDMDHENMFWYRQDPGLGLRLIYFSYDVKMKEKGDIPEGYSVSREKKERFSLILESASTNQTSMYLCASSRYSAVSSYNEQFFGPGTRLTVL.